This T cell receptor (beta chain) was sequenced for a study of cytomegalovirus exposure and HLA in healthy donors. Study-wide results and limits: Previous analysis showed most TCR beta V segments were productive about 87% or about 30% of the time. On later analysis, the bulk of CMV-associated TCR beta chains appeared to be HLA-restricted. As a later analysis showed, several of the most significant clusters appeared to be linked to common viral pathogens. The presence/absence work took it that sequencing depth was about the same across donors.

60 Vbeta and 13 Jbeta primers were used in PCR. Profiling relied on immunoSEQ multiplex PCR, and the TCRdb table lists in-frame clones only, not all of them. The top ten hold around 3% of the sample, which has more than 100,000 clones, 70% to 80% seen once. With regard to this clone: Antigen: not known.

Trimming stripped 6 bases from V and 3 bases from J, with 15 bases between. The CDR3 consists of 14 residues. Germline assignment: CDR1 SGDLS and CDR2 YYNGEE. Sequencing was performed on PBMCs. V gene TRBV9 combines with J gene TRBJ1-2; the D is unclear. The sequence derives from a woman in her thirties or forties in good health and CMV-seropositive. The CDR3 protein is CASTSGATYYGYTF. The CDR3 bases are TGTGCCAGCACTTCAGGCGCTACTTACTATGGCTACACCTTC.